This T cell receptor (beta chain) is from a study of cytomegalovirus exposure and HLA in healthy donors. The study, taken as a whole, reports: While the bulk of TCR sequences proved rare, some public TCRs turned up in many donors. Subsequent analysis of the 110 or so validation repertoires found a tendency for first-cohort TCR clusters to co-occur. The study labeled more than 150 TCR beta chains cytomegalovirus-associated. Reported performance of the classifier showed diagnosis of cytomegalovirus status with high specificity and sensitivity.

This clone was seen only once. The target antigen is unknown. V lost 0 bases, J lost 3 bases, and 5 bases lay in between. This CDR3 comprises 13 residues. The germline gives CDR1 KGHSH, CDR2 LQKENI. Sequencing used immunoSEQ multiplex PCR; TCRdb keeps in-frame clones, though not all of them. The table has around 250,000 clones, around 90% seen once. The origin of this receptor is a woman aged 18-29 years in good health and CMV-seronegative. The J gene is TRBJ1-2, the V gene TRBV18, with a possible D match to TRBD1 (5 bases). The sample consisted of PBMCs. This CDR3 is CASSPPGDYGYTF. The CDR3 nucleotides are TGTGCCAGCTCACCACCAGGGGACTATGGCTACACCTTC.